The T cell receptor (beta chain) under discussion was sequenced for a study of early T cells in non-severe SARS-CoV-2 infection. Details on this clonotype: Antigen specificity is unknown. One junction end disagrees with the germline gene, perhaps due to a read error.

Study conclusions and caveats: VDJdb matching skewed toward anti-spike CD8 responses, missing private and CD4 specificities.

The CDR3 extends over 12 amino acids. The V gene's germline CDR1 is SGHTA and CDR2 FQGNSA. TCRdb independently ran MiXCR on the 5' RACE reads; one entry per CDR3 protein. In the table there are 98,000 or so distinct CDR3 sequences, 9.5% to 12% of which are singletons. The receptor was isolated from an adult who was a healthcare worker with PCR-confirmed SARS-CoV-2 infection or an uninfected control (not recorded which). The V call is TRBV7-2, the J call TRBJ1-2; no clear D gene. The material sequenced was whole blood. CDR3 amino acids: CVSSRAAYGYTF. CDR3 sequence (DNA): TGTGTCAGCAGCCGGGCCGCCTATGGCTACACCTTC.